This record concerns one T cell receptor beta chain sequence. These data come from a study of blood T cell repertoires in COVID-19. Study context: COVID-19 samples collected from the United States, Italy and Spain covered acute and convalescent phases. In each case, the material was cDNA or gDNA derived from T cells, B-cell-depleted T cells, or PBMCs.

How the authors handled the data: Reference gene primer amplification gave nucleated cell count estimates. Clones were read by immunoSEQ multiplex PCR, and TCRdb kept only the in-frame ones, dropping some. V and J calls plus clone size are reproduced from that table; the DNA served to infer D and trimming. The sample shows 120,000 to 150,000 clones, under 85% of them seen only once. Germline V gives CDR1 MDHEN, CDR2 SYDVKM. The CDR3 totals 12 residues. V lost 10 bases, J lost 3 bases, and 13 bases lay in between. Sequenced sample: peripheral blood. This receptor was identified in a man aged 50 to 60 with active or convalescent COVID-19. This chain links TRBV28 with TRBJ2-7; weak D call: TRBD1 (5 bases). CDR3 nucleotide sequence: TGTGCCACAGGGCCCATTAACTACGAGCAGTACTTC. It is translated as CATGPINYEQYF.